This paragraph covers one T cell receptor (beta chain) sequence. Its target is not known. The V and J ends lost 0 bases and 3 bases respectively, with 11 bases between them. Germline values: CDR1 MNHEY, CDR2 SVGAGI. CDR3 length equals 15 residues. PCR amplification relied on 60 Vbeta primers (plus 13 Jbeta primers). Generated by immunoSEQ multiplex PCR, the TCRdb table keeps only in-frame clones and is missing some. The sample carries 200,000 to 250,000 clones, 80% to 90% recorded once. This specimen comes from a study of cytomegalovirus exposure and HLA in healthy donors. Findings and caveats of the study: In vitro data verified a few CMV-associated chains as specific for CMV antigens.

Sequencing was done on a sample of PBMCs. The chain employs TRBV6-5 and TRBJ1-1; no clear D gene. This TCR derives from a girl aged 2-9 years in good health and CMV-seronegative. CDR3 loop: CASSYSGVEDTEAFF. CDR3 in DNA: TGTGCCAGCAGTTACTCTGGGGTGGAGGACACTGAAGCTTTCTTT.